This T cell receptor beta chain was identified during a study of cytomegalovirus exposure and HLA in healthy donors. The PCR contained 60 Vbeta and 13 Jbeta primers. The method was immunoSEQ multiplex PCR; TCRdb's version includes in-frame clones alone and lacks a portion of them. Here the sample spans more than 15,000 clones, under 80% being singletons. General study results and limits: Within an earlier analysis, most TCR beta V segments proved productive either about 90% or about 30% of the time. Cytomegalovirus association was assigned to 170 or so TCR beta chains.

This CDR3 region has 16 residues. The germline V gene encodes CDR1 SGHNT and CDR2 YENEEA. The junction had 3 bases not matched to a gene; V was cut back by 4 bases and J by 3 bases. This clone turned up a few times. Its antigen is as yet unknown. The chain has TRBV11-3 and TRBJ2-1, with 13 positions matching TRBD2. The source of this sequence is a man in his late teens or twenties in good health and CMV-seronegative. The sample comprised PBMCs. CDR3 loop: CASSSRTSGSYNEQFF. Here the CDR3 DNA reads TGTGCCAGCAGCTCACGGACTAGCGGGAGCTACAATGAGCAGTTCTTC.